This T cell receptor beta chain is from a study of shared clonotypes between healthy human individuals. The repertoire was sequenced with immunoSEQ multiplex PCR; TCRdb's copy has only in-frame clones and lacks some. The sample has 1.6 million or so clones, about 98.5% seen once. A word on this clone: Its antigen remains unidentified.

Findings and limits, study-wide: It was the non-shared clonotypes that had lower generation probabilities than clonotypes shared by all four donors.

Trimming removed 5 bases from V and 1 base from J, with 16 bases in between. CDR3 length: 16 amino acids. Germline assignment: CDR1 SGHTA and CDR2 FQGNSA. The sequencing sample was made of naive CD4+ T cells sorted from blood. The subset here: CD45RA+ positively selected. This sequence was found in a man aged 25 to 40 in good health. This chain links TRBV7-2 with TRBJ2-3; no definite D call. The CDR3 loop reads CASSPYRAVGTDTQYF. CDR3 nucleotides: TGTGCCAGCAGCCCGTATCGGGCGGTGGGCACAGATACGCAGTATTTT.